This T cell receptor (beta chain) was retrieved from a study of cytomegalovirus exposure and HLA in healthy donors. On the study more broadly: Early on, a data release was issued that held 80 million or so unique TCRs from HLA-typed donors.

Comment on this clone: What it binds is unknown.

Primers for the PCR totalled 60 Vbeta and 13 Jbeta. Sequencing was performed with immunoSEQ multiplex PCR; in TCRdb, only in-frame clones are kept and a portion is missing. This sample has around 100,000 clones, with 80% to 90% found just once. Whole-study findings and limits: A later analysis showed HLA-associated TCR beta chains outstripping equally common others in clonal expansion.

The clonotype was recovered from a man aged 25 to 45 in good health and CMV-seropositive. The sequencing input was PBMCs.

CDR3 nucleotides: TGCAGCGTTATGGCGGACTCCTACGAGCAGTACTTC. Its translation: CSVMADSYEQYF. The chain joins TRBV29-1 to TRBJ2-7, with D unresolved. CDR1 and CDR2 from the germline V gene are SQVTM and ANQGSEA. This CDR3 has 12 amino acids. Trimming left V 5 bases short and J 0 bases short, with 8 bases between.